This TCR beta chain was found in a study of T cells in Graves' hyperthyroidism and ophthalmopathy. Whole-study results and caveats: Model output signaled ophthalmopathy a median approximately 6.2 months ahead of onset.

Amplification targeted TCR beta CDR3 regions from RNA transcripts. First-round RT-PCR of the TCR CDR3 relied on the HTBI primer set. TCRdb re-derived calls from the multiplex PCR reads in MiXCR, one entry per CDR3 protein. The sample lists more than 500,000 distinct CDR3 sequences; around 15% were seen once. There are many counts of this clonotype. What it binds is unknown. The TCR comes from a woman between 25 and 40 years old with Graves' ophthalmopathy. The sequencing sample was made of blood.

The chain's CDR3 is CASRSRASTGELFF. In DNA, the CDR3 is TGTGCCAGCAGGAGCAGGGCCAGCACCGGGGAGCTGTTTTTT. The chain has TRBV9 and TRBJ2-2; D might be TRBD1 (5 bases). V was shortened by 5 bases and J by 4 bases, with 12 bases between the two germline ends. Looked up from germline, CDR1 is SGDLS and CDR2 is YYNGEE. This CDR3 region has 14 residues.